This TCR beta chain came from a study of human T cells and chemical hapten exposure. Time point in this sample: patch test 3, about 24 weeks after DPC sensitization. The treatment here: therapeutic diphenylcyclopropenone sensitization with weekly scalp DPC. Alopecia patients between 18 and 70 years old and suitable for DPC were used as donors. This clonotype was detected ten times or more. The target antigen is unknown. CDR1 is DFQATT, CDR2 SNEGSKA, per germline (reference sequence). The germline V and J ends were trimmed by 6 bases and 6 bases, with 8 bases remaining between them. The CDR3 is 10 residues long. In the original processing: From approximately 25,000 to 650,000 TCRs were found per sample, with a median of approximately 100,000. TCRdb re-analysed the RACE reads in MiXCR, keeping a single row per CDR3 protein. TCRdb's processing, not the authors', yielded these V and J calls. Among roughly 69,000 distinct CDR3 sequences listed, 9.5% to 12% were seen once.

Study-level results: Expanded TCRs showed more large CDR3 clusters than pre-sensitization or healthy control sets.

The receptor comes from a young woman with alopecia areata. Some clones in this sample may be carry-over from other donors' samples. Sample: whole blood, taken in connection with sensitization to the hapten diphenylcyclopropenone (DPC). The chain combines TRBV20-1 with TRBJ1-2, with D unclear. CDR3 nucleotides: TGCAGTGCGGGTAGAGATGGCTACACCTTC. It encodes CSAGRDGYTF.